This entry is about one T cell receptor (beta chain). The data stem from a study of blood T cell repertoires in COVID-19. The CDR3 runs 18 residues. Germline CDR1 is LGHDT and CDR2 is YNNKEL (reference sequence). Unmatched junction bases numbered 6, after V lost 1 base and J lost 2 bases. Authors' data handling: It was from reference gene primer amplification that nucleated cell counts were estimated. Assay used: immunoSEQ multiplex PCR; TCRdb lists only in-frame clones, some missing. For V, J and clone size, that table is used; D and trimming come from the DNA. This sample has around 300,000 clones; 75% to 90% occur once, and the top ten carry 6% to 8%. The Seattle patients joined while their infection was active and were tracked longitudinally afterward.

The chain carries TRBV3-1 (or the pseudogene TRBV3-2) and TRBJ2-1; 12 bases match TRBD2. Specimen: peripheral blood. This TCR came from a woman aged 45-65 years with COVID-19, enrolled during active disease. The CDR3 sequence is CASSQVLAGGPAYNEQFF. The CDR3 DNA follows: TGTGCCAGCAGCCAAGTCCTAGCGGGAGGGCCTGCCTACAATGAGCAGTTCTTC.